Presented here are 2 T cell receptor beta chains from one specimen sequenced in a study of blood T cell repertoires in COVID-19. The repertoire was sequenced with immunoSEQ multiplex PCR; TCRdb's copy has only in-frame clones and lacks some. The repertoire holds around 270,000 clones, with 75% to 90% as singletons. Specimen: peripheral blood. These receptors were obtained from a man aged 30-40 years with acute or convalescent COVID-19.

The V call is TRBV30, the J call TRBJ1-1, with D tentatively TRBD1 (5 bases). V lost 3 bases, J lost 5 bases, and 10 bases lay in between. The CDR3 runs 12 residues. CDR1 is GTSNPN, CDR2 SVGIG, per germline (reference sequence). The chain's CDR3 is CAWSLDRTEAFF. Written as DNA, the CDR3 is TGTGCCTGGAGCCTAGACAGAACTGAAGCTTTCTTT.

J is TRBJ2-1 and V is TRBV5-1; 7 bases line up with TRBD1. The germline V gene encodes CDR1 SGHRS and CDR2 YFSETQ. CDR3 length: 16 amino acids. The V gene end was trimmed by 2 bases and the J gene end by 0 bases; junction bases not matched to a gene: 5. The DNA of the CDR3 is TGCGCCAGCAGCTTTAGGGGGCGGAGCTCCTACAATGAGCAGTTCTTC. Residues: CASSFRGRSSYNEQFF.